This record looks at one T cell receptor (beta chain) sequence and its context. The PCR was carried out with 60 Vbeta primers and 13 Jbeta primers. Profiled with immunoSEQ multiplex PCR; TCRdb holds only in-frame clones, not every one. The sample has under 100,000 clones; around 85% are singletons. The source of the sample is a study of cytomegalovirus exposure and HLA in healthy donors. The CDR3 covers 15 residues. V was pared by 2 bases and J by 2 bases, with 2 bases of the junction left unmatched. Germline V lookup: CDR1 MNHEY, CDR2 SVGAGI. The V call is TRBV6-5, the J call TRBJ1-2, with 10 bases aligning to TRBD1. The TCR sequence derives from a human donor in good health. Sequencing used PBMCs. The CDR3 sequence: CASSYTTGGNYGYTF. CDR3 nucleotide sequence: TGTGCCAGCAGTTACACGACAGGGGGCAACTATGGCTACACCTTC.